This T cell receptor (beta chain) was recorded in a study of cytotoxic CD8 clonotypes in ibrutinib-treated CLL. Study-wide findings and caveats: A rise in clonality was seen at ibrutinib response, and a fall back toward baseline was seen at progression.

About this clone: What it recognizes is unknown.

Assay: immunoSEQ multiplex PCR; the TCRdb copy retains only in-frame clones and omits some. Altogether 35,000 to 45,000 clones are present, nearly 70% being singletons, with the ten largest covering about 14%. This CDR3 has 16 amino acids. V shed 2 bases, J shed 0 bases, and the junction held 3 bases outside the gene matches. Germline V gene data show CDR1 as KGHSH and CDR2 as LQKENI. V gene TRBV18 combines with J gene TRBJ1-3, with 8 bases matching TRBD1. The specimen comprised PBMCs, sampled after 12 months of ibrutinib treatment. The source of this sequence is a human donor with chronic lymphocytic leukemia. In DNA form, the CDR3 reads TGTGCCAGCTCACCAGACAGGGGTCCCTCTGGAAACACCATATATTTT. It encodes CASSPDRGPSGNTIYF.